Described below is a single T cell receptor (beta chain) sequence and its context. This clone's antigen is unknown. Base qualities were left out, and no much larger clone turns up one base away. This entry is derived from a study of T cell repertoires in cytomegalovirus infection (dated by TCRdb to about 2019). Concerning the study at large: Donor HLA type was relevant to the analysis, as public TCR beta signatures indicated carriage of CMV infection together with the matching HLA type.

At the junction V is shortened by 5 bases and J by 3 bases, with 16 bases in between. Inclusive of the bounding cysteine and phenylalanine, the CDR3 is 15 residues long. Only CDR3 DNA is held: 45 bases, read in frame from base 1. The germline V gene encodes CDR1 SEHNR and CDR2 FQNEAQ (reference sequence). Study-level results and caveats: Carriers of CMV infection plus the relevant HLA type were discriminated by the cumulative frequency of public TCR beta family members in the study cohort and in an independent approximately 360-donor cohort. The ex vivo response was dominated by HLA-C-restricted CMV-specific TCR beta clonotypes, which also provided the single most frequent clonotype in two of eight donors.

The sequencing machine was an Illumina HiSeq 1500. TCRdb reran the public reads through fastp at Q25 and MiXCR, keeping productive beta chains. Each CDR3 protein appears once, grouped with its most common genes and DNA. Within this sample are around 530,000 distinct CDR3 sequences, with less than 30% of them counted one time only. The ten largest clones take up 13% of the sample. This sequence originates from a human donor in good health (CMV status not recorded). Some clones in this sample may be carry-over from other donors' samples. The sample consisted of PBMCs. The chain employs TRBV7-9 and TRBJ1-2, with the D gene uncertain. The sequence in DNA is TGTGCCAGCAGCCGGAGCCGGTCGCCGGACTATGGCTACACCTTC. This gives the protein CASSRSRSPDYGYTF.